Listed here is a single T cell receptor (beta chain). Antigen unknown. Germline V gene sequence: CDR1 SEHNR, CDR2 FQNEAQ (reference sequence). The CDR3 sequence is 16 residues long. Trimming stripped 0 bases from V and 8 bases from J, with 19 bases between. The data were obtained in a study of Graves' ophthalmopathy and Graves' hyperthyroidism. About the study: Over 18 months of follow-up, stable hyperthyroidism required that no ophthalmopathy appear.

The study, taken as a whole, reports: Ophthalmopathy cases were distinguished from stable hyperthyroidism by a 13-signature model, reaching about 85% sensitivity and around 83% specificity. Most clonotypes expanded in thyroid above 0.001 frequency were present in blood too.

Diagnosis was based on clinical symptoms, serum thyroxine, TRAb, thyroid ultrasound and orbital computed tomography. Amplifying from RNA transcripts, the study obtained TCR beta CDR3 regions. Amplification began with first-round RT-PCR using HTBI primers, then second-round multiplex PCR was performed. MiXCR was run by TCRdb on the multiplex PCR reads, yielding one entry per CDR3 protein. Here the sample spans around 1,000,000 distinct CDR3 sequences, about 35% being singletons. The chain employs TRBV7-9 and TRBJ1-2, with D perhaps matching TRBD1 (5 bases). Sequencing input: peripheral blood or thyroid tissue (not recorded which). The origin of this receptor is an adult man with Graves' hyperthyroidism. This CDR3 is CASSLADTGNVVGYTF. The CDR3 bases are TGTGCCAGCAGCTTAGCGGACACCGGGAACGTAGTCGGCTACACCTTC. Looking up the rest from reference TRBV7-9 and TRBJ1-2 gives the full variable domain: DTGVSQNPRHKITKRGQNVTFRCDPISEHNRLYWYRQTLGQGPEFLTYFQNEAQLEKSRLLSDRFSAERPKGSFSTLEIQRTEQGDSAMYLCASSLADTGNVVGYTFGSGTRLTVV.